These 28 T cell receptor beta chains were sequenced from one sample in a study of tumor and adjacent non-tumor tissue in lung cancer. This sample's RNA came from whole unsorted tissue. This non-tumor lung sample came from over 3 cm beyond the tumor edge. The library came from three nested PCR rounds adapted from ARM-PCR protocols. TCRdb re-derived calls from the multiplex PCR reads in MiXCR, one entry per CDR3 protein. Found here are approximately 100,000 distinct CDR3 sequences, roughly 60% of them singletons; the top ten hold roughly a fifth. Material: distant non-tumor lung tissue. These receptors were obtained from a man younger than 40 with non-small cell lung cancer.

The chain is built from TRBV12-3 or TRBV12-4 and TRBJ2-2, with 8 bases identical to TRBD2. The CDR3 runs 14 residues. Losses at the gene ends were 6 bases for V and 10 bases for J; bases not matched to a gene: 10. The CDR3 loop reads CASRPVAGTEELFF. For the CDR3, the DNA is TGTGCCAGCAGACCTGTAGCGGGGACTGAGGAGCTGTTTTTT.

In regard to this clonotype: At one of its ends the junction is not consistent with the germline gene, which may arise from a read error. J is TRBJ2-5 and V is TRBV11-1; D gene unclear. This CDR3 is 16 amino acids long. Germline CDR1 reads SGHAT; CDR2 reads FQDESV (reference sequence). CDR3 coding DNA: TGTGCCAGCAGCCAACGGGTTGCGCTTCACCAAGAGACCCAATACTTC. It yields the protein CASSQRVALHQETQYF.

There are many counts of this clonotype. The chain joins TRBV29-1 to TRBJ2-7, with a possible D match to TRBD1 (6 bases). The CDR3 consists of 15 residues. The germline gives CDR1 SQVTM, CDR2 ANQGSEA. V lost 7 bases, J lost 4 bases, and 23 bases lay in between. The CDR3 coding sequence is TGCAGCGCTGACGGGGTAACAGGGAAGGGATACGAGCAGTACTTC. Its translation is CSADGVTGKGYEQYF.

This clonotype came up a few times. The CDR3 spells CAWSPGQGTVTQYF. CDR3 bases: TGTGCCTGGAGTCCGGGACAGGGGACAGTGACGCAGTACTTC. The chain carries TRBV30 and TRBJ2-7; 10 bases are shared with TRBD1. Losses at the gene ends were 2 bases for V and 9 bases for J; bases not matched to a gene: 10. Germline lookup yields CDR1 GTSNPN and CDR2 SVGIG (reference sequence). CDR3 length equals 14 residues.

Concerning this clonotype: This may be a read error: a much more frequent sequence differs by one nucleotide. The V gene is TRBV6-5, the J gene TRBJ1-2, with TRBD1 as a possible D gene (6 bases). The germline V gene has CDR1 MNHEY and CDR2 SVGAGI. The CDR3 covers 15 residues. Deletions cut 5 bases from V and 3 bases from J, with 16 bases between. CDR3: CASSDPGTWDYGYTF. As DNA, the CDR3 is TGTGCCAGCAGTGACCCCGGGACATGGGACTATGGCTACACCTTC.

The V gene is TRBV20-1, the J gene TRBJ1-1; weak D call: TRBD1 (6 bases). V was shortened by 7 bases and J by 10 bases, with 22 bases between the two germline ends. Germline CDR1 and CDR2: DFQATT and SNEGSKA (reference sequence). The length of the CDR3 is 13 residues. The CDR3 DNA sequence: TGCAGTGTATGGGTCAAGGGGGACACAGGAGCTTTCTTT. This translates into CSVWVKGDTGAFF.

Notes on this clonotype: This sequence may be a read error, since a much larger clone differs from it by one base. This CDR3 is missing its conserved last phenylalanine or tryptophan, likely due to a read error. The V and J genes are TRBV12-3 or TRBV12-4 and TRBJ1-1; D unclear. V was cut by 2 bases and J by 7 bases, with 5 bases left in between. The CDR3 is made up of 11 amino acids. CDR3 amino acids: CASSLRFEAFS. The CDR3 DNA reads TGTGCCAGCAGTTTAAGGTTTGAAGCTTTCTCT.

This clonotype has just a few counts. One junction end does not reproduce the germline sequence, and a read error may be involved. The V gene is TRBV6-2 or TRBV6-3, the J gene TRBJ1-1, with 7 bases that match TRBD1. CDR1 MNHEY and CDR2 SVGEGT come from the germline V gene. There are 12 residues in the CDR3. The CDR3 here is CASSCAGGEALF. CDR3 DNA: TGTGCCAGCAGTTGCGCAGGGGGGGAAGCTCTCTTT.

This clonotype was observed a few times. This sequence joins TRBV5-1 and TRBJ1-5, with 7 bases identical to TRBD1. This CDR3 has 14 residues. Germline V CDR1 and CDR2: SGHRS, YFSETQ. With V trimmed by 3 bases and J by 4 bases, 4 bases remained unmatched. CDR3 DNA: TGCGCCAGCAGCTACGGGACAGCGAATCAGCCCCAGCATTTT. Its translation is CASSYGTANQPQHF.

Note on this clonotype: The CDR3 carries no conserved terminal phenylalanine or tryptophan, so it likely arises from a read error. V usage is TRBV4-3 and J usage is TRBJ2-3; 10 nucleotides align to TRBD2. The CDR3 loop spans 17 amino acids. Germline V gene data show CDR1 as LGHNA and CDR2 as YSLEER. As DNA, the CDR3 is TGCGCCAGCAACCAAGATAGGGCTAGCGGGGGAGCAGATACGCAGTATTAT. Amino acid sequence: CASNQDRASGGADTQYY.

Details on this clonotype: This clone may be a read error of a much larger clone one base away. The V gene is TRBV6-1, the J gene TRBJ2-3; maybe TRBD2 (6 bases). The germline V gene has CDR1 MNHNS and CDR2 SASEGT. CDR3 length: 14 residues. With 4 bases removed from V and 6 bases from J, the gap between germline ends came to 14 bases. CDR3 protein: CASSVGLPADTQYF. CDR3 DNA: TGTGCCAGCAGTGTTGGACTACCTGCTGATACGCAGTATTTT.

To note about this clonotype: One end of the junction fails to match germline, which may point to a read error. The chain couples TRBV6-5 to TRBJ2-2; possibly TRBD2 for D (5 bases). Germline V gene lookup returns CDR1 MNHEY and CDR2 SVGAGI. CDR3 length: 14 amino acids. The CDR3 nucleotides read TGTGCCGGCAGTTACGGTGCGAACACCGGGGAACTGTTTTTT. Translating gives CAGSYGANTGELFF.

As for this clonotype: The missing conserved phenylalanine or tryptophan at the end of this CDR3 makes a read error likely. It is unclear where the CDR3 begins or ends on the DNA, so no DNA is shown, and the CDR3 is as TCRdb lists it. The rearrangement joins TRBV20-1 to TRBJ2-5; the table's D gene call, TRBD2, was not cross checked with the DNA. CDR1 is DFQATT, CDR2 SNEGSKA, per germline (reference sequence). 14 amino acids form the CDR3, both terminal residues included. The CDR3 sequence: CSATGAALAETQCS.

Note on this clonotype: One junction end does not reproduce the germline sequence, and a read error may be involved. The chain recombines TRBV6-4 with TRBJ2-2; 7 bases fit TRBD2. CDR3 length: 16 amino acids. From germline, CDR1 is MRHNA and CDR2 SNTAGT. CDR3 sequence reads: CASSESWEGATGELFF. The CDR3 DNA sequence: TGTGCCAGTAGTGAGAGCTGGGAGGGCGCCACCGGGGAGCTGTTTTTT.

The chain employs TRBV6-2 or TRBV6-3 and TRBJ2-7; D tentatively reads TRBD1 or TRBD2 (5 bases each). This CDR3 has 15 residues. Trimming removed 7 bases at V and 5 bases at J, with 21 bases between. Germline V CDR1 and CDR2: MNHEY, SVGEGT. Here the CDR3 DNA reads TGTGCCAGCACTCCGCCCCCGGGACGCCGTGACGAGCAGTACTTC. Protein sequence: CASTPPPGRRDEQYF.

V is TRBV5-1 and J is TRBJ1-2; maybe TRBD1 (5 bases). V lost 4 bases to trimming and J lost 11 bases, with 15 bases between them. CDR1 SGHRS and CDR2 YFSETQ come from the germline V gene. This CDR3 contains 12 residues. The CDR3 reads CASSLGRFGYTF. In nucleotides, the CDR3 is TGCGCCAGCAGCCTGGGGCGTTTTGGTTACACCTTC. Full variable domain (outside the CDR3, taken from reference TRBV5-1 and TRBJ1-2): KAGVTQTPRYLIKTRGQQVTLSCSPISGHRSVSWYQQTPGQGLQFLFEYFSETQRNKGNFPGRFSGRQFSNSRSEMNVSTLELGDSALYLCASSLGRFGYTFGSGTRLTVV.

J is TRBJ2-6 and V is TRBV6-5; D is possibly TRBD1 (6 bases). V was pared by 4 bases and J by 15 bases, with 28 bases between. This CDR3 region has 17 residues. Germline assignment: CDR1 MNHEY and CDR2 SVGAGI. This CDR3 reads CASSSDTLWAGANHLTF. DNA of the CDR3: TGTGCCAGCAGTTCTGACACCTTATGGGCAGGGGCCAACCACCTGACTTTC.

The V and J genes are TRBV3-1 and TRBJ2-4; 7 bases align to TRBD1. The CDR3 length is 20 residues. Trimming removed 0 bases from V and 7 bases from J; junction bases left unmatched: 21. Germline-derived CDR1 and CDR2 are LGHDT and YNNKEL (reference sequence). DNA of the CDR3: TGTGCCAGCAGCCAAGATTTAAGACGGAACGGCAGGGGGAGTTCGAACATTCAGTACTTC. Translated: CASSQDLRRNGRGSSNIQYF.

This clonotype showed up just once. The conserved phenylalanine or tryptophan normally closing the CDR3 is absent here, so this likely arose from a read error. The chain recombines TRBV4-1 with TRBJ2-7; D may correspond to TRBD1 or TRBD2 (5 bases each). The V gene's germline CDR1 is MGHRA and CDR2 YSYEKL. The CDR3 has 15 residues. The CDR3 DNA sequence: TGTGCCAACAGCCAAGATAGCCAGGGAGTGGACGAGCAGTACTTA. This codes for CANSQDSQGVDEQYL.

Worth noting for this clonotype: Here the CDR3 omits its conserved ending phenylalanine or tryptophan, so a read error is the likely source. The DNA is omitted, as the CDR3 cannot be located on it reliably, and the CDR3 follows TCRdb's listing. This chain uses TRBV6-5 with TRBJ2-2; the table names TRBD1, a call not compared with the DNA. Including both end residues, the CDR3 is 14 amino acids long. The germline V gene has CDR1 MNHEY and CDR2 SVGAGI. CDR3 residues: CASSPDGGTGEPFC.

Concerning this clonotype itself: At one end the junction does not follow the germline gene, possibly because of a read error. This rearrangement joins TRBV11-1 to TRBJ2-7; weak D call: TRBD2 (5 bases). CDR3 length: 13 residues. The germline V gene encodes CDR1 SGHAT and CDR2 FQDESV (reference sequence). The CDR3 is CASGLRAATEQYF. In nucleotides, the CDR3 is TGTGCCAGCGGCTTAAGAGCGGCAACGGAGCAGTACTTC.

Of note for this clonotype: In this CDR3 the conserved last residue, phenylalanine or tryptophan, is missing, so a read error is likely. The chain joins TRBV11-2 to TRBJ2-3, with 7 bases fitting TRBD2. Germline V gene lookup returns CDR1 SGHAT and CDR2 FQNNGV. This CDR3 is 15 amino acids long. Losses at the gene ends were 11 bases for V and 0 bases for J; bases not matched to a gene: 11. CDR3 nucleotide sequence: TGTGCCGGCGGTCCCCGAGCGGGGAGCACAGATACGCAGTATTCT. It translates to CAGGPRAGSTDTQYS.

About this clonotype: A read error may be the cause here, since a much bigger clone is one base away. The chain recombines TRBV6-1 with TRBJ2-7, with D perhaps matching TRBD2 (5 bases). The CDR3 is made up of 15 amino acids. Germline V gene sequence: CDR1 MNHNS, CDR2 SASEGT. V lost 6 bases to trimming and J lost 1 base, with 16 bases between them. The CDR3 DNA is TGTGCCAGCAGGGGAATTAGCGCTACGTCCTACGAGCAGTACTTC. It specifies CASRGISATSYEQYF.

This sequence joins TRBV4-1 and TRBJ1-5; D might be TRBD1 (5 bases). The CDR3 covers 16 residues. CDR1 MGHRA and CDR2 YSYEKL come from the germline V gene. V dropped 10 bases and J dropped 6 bases, with 25 bases sitting between them. CDR3 DNA: TGCGCCATCAACCAAGAGGTGACAACAGGCGGTCAGCCCCAGCATTTT. This gives the protein CAINQEVTTGGQPQHF.

Concerning this clonotype itself: One base away lies a much larger clone, so this may be a sequencing read error. V gene TRBV12-3 or TRBV12-4 combines with J gene TRBJ2-1; D is uncertain. V dropped 4 bases and J dropped 11 bases, with 9 bases sitting between them. The CDR3 contains 11 residues. The CDR3 region is CASSYYQKQFF. The CDR3 DNA follows: TGTGCCAGCAGTTACTATCAGAAGCAGTTCTTC.

This clonotype turned up a few times. The chain has TRBV7-8 and TRBJ2-7; TRBD1 aligns across 7 bases. The CDR3 loop spans 16 amino acids. The germline gives CDR1 SGHVS, CDR2 FQNEAQ. V dropped 0 bases and J dropped 3; count of bases not matched to a gene: 8. The CDR3 is CASSLATGAPNYEQYF. The CDR3 DNA reads TGTGCCAGCAGCTTAGCTACAGGGGCCCCGAACTACGAGCAGTACTTC.

CDR3 region: CGSYSLGELFF. CDR3 nucleotides: TGTGGCAGTTACTCGCTCGGGGAGCTGTTTTTT. The genes are TRBV6-5 and TRBJ2-2; the D is unclear. The CDR3 spans 11 residues. From germline, CDR1 is MNHEY and CDR2 SVGAGI.

As regards this clonotype: One junction end does not reproduce the germline sequence, and a read error may be involved. The rearrangement joins TRBV20-1 to TRBJ1-6, with 9 bases aligning to TRBD1. The CDR3 is 16 residues long. Per the germline V gene, CDR1 is DFQATT and CDR2 is SNEGSKA (reference sequence). The CDR3 protein is CSTRTGTGRVYSPLHF. CDR3 nucleotide sequence: TGCAGTACTAGGACAGGGACAGGGAGGGTGTATTCACCCCTCCACTTT.